One sample yielded the 7 T cell receptor beta chains listed below, sequenced in a study of long-term antiretroviral therapy in people with HIV. The assay, immunoSEQ v3.0, was run at survey level. Repertoires were generated with immunoSEQ multiplex PCR, while TCRdb's copy carries only in-frame clones and drops some. The table shows about 20,000 clones, with about 92% occurring only once. The material sequenced was unsorted PBMCs, taken 4.4 years after starting antiretroviral therapy. These receptors all come from a woman aged 50 to 60 with HIV.

The chain has TRBV7-3 and TRBJ2-3; D is unclear. The V gene's germline CDR1 is SGHTA and CDR2 FQGTGA. The CDR3 covers 15 residues. Deletions cut 3 bases from V and 2 bases from J, with 12 bases between. CDR3 nucleotides: TGTGCCAGCAGCTTTGGGCATGTGGCCACAGATACGCAGTATTTT. This translates into CASSFGHVATDTQYF.

V and J are TRBV2 and TRBJ2-5, with D possibly called TRBD1 or TRBD2 (6 bases each). Germline CDR1 SNHLY, CDR2 FYNNEI. This CDR3 comprises 16 residues. The V and J ends lost 6 bases and 1 base respectively, with 18 bases between them. This chain's CDR3 is CASRPLSGASQETQYF. CDR3 DNA sequence: TGTGCCAGCAGGCCCTTGTCGGGGGCCTCCCAAGAGACCCAGTACTTC.

This clone is labeled medium-sized. The rearrangement links TRBV7-9 to TRBJ2-7; the D gene is possibly TRBD2 (5 bases). Trimming shortened V by 5 bases and J by 9 bases, and 11 bases separated the two germline ends. The CDR3 loop spans 11 amino acids. CDR1 is SEHNR, CDR2 FQNEAQ, per germline (reference sequence). The CDR3 DNA follows: TGTGCCAGCAGCCCGTCGGGGTGGCAGTACTTC. Translating gives CASSPSGWQYF.

This chain joins TRBV2 and TRBJ1-2; TRBD1 aligns across 8 bases. This CDR3 is 15 amino acids long. The V segment lost 7 bases and the J segment 1 base; nucleotides outside the gene matches: 8. Germline V gene lookup returns CDR1 SNHLY and CDR2 FYNNEI. CDR3 sequence (DNA): TGTGCCAGCACAGAGACAGGGGCTCGTAACTATGGCTACACCTTC. It translates to CASTETGARNYGYTF.

The chain employs TRBV18 and TRBJ1-5; D remains unclear. The CDR3 covers 14 residues. Germline CDR1 reads KGHSH; CDR2 reads LQKENI. V shed 1 base and J shed 9 bases, with 13 bases lying between them. Here the CDR3 reads CASSPLAAAGPQHF. CDR3 sequence (DNA): TGTGCCAGCTCACCACTGGCGGCCGCGGGGCCCCAGCATTTT.

Here the CDR3 reads CASSLQGTTGELFF. CDR3 nucleotide sequence: TGTGCCAGCAGCTTACAGGGTACCACCGGGGAGCTGTTTTTT. This sequence joins TRBV11-3 and TRBJ2-2; D may be TRBD1 (5 bases). Germline lookup yields CDR1 SGHNT and CDR2 YENEEA. V was trimmed by 2 bases and J by 4 bases, leaving 8 bases between them. This CDR3 has 14 residues.

This clone appeared a single time. The V gene is TRBV10-3, the J gene TRBJ2-3; no clear D gene. From germline, CDR1 is ENHRY and CDR2 SYGVKD. The V end was cut by 0 bases, the J end by 4 bases, with 5 bases between. This CDR3 spans 13 amino acids. The DNA of the CDR3 is TGTGCCATCAGTGAGTCTGTCCCAGATACGCAGTATTTT. It is translated as CAISESVPDTQYF.